Listed below are T cell receptor beta chains from one sample, sequenced in a study of CD8 T cells in ankylosing spondylitis. MiXCR, applied by TCRdb to the 5' RACE reads, yields one record per CDR3 protein. Of over 700,000 distinct CDR3 sequences listed, over 15% were seen once; the top ten hold 15% to 20%. Sample: blood, either unsorted or a sorted T cell fraction (not recorded which). The source of these receptors is a male donor with ankylosing spondylitis. Both conserved end residues are part of each CDR3. The D gene is left open where the match is weak. Expanded clones are given a class, and other clones once, few, many or no size at all.

v_call: TRBV28
d_call: NA
j_call: TRBJ1-5
clone_size: few
cdr3_aa: CASSLQFNQPQHF
cdr3_nt: TGTGCCAGCAGTTTACAATTCAATCAGCCCCAGCATTTT

v_call: TRBV6-1
d_call: NA
j_call: TRBJ1-2
clone_size: NA
cdr3_aa: CASSELLQGHAGGYTF
cdr3_nt: TGTGCCAGCAGTGAACTCCTCCAGGGGCATGCGGGAGGCTACACCTTC

v_call: TRBV7-3
d_call: NA
j_call: TRBJ1-2
clone_size: NA
cdr3_aa: CASSSYPTAGLYGYTF
cdr3_nt: TGTGCCAGCAGCTCGTACCCTACGGCGGGCCTGTATGGCTACACCTTC

v_call: TRBV20-1
d_call: TRBD2
j_call: TRBJ2-1
clone_size: NA
cdr3_aa: CSAVLGGSSYNEQFF
cdr3_nt: TGCAGTGCTGTCCTCGGGGGGAGCTCCTACAATGAGCAGTTCTTC

v_call: TRBV2
d_call: TRBD2
j_call: TRBJ2-1
clone_size: NA
cdr3_aa: CASRTGLAGGEQFF
cdr3_nt: TGTGCCAGCAGGACCGGACTAGCGGGGGGTGAGCAGTTCTTC

v_call: TRBV13
d_call: NA
j_call: TRBJ2-2
clone_size: few
cdr3_aa: CASRSLGPNTGELFF
cdr3_nt: TGTGCCAGCAGATCGTTAGGCCCGAACACCGGGGAGCTGTTTTTT

v_call: TRBV12-3/TRBV12-4
d_call: NA
j_call: TRBJ1-5
clone_size: few
cdr3_aa: CASSLTGEGNQPQHF
cdr3_nt: TGTGCCAGCAGTTTAACGGGAGAGGGCAATCAGCCCCAGCATTTT

v_call: TRBV6-5
d_call: NA
j_call: TRBJ1-2
clone_size: few
cdr3_aa: CATRDYGYTF
cdr3_nt: TGTGCCACCCGGGACTATGGCTACACCTTC

v_call: TRBV18
d_call: TRBD1
j_call: TRBJ1-5
clone_size: few
cdr3_aa: CASSPAGQGYQPQHF
cdr3_nt: TGTGCCAGCTCACCCGCGGGACAGGGATATCAGCCCCAGCATTTT

v_call: TRBV20-1
d_call: NA
j_call: TRBJ2-5
clone_size: few
cdr3_aa: CSTLFWVEGLETQYF
cdr3_nt: TGCAGCACCCTATTTTGGGTAGAAGGCTTGGAGACCCAGTACTTC

v_call: TRBV29-1
d_call: NA
j_call: TRBJ1-1
clone_size: few
cdr3_aa: CSVAGRLNTEAFF
cdr3_nt: TGCAGCGTTGCCGGCAGGCTGAACACTGAAGCTTTCTTT

v_call: TRBV9
d_call: NA
j_call: TRBJ2-7
clone_size: few
cdr3_aa: CASSVRGQGNEQYF
cdr3_nt: TGTGCCAGCAGCGTAAGGGGCCAAGGGAACGAGCAGTACTTC

v_call: TRBV27
d_call: TRBD2
j_call: TRBJ2-5
clone_size: NA
cdr3_aa: CASSLFRGGLETQYF
cdr3_nt: TGTGCCAGCAGTCTTTTTCGCGGGGGGCTGGAGACCCAGTACTTC

v_call: TRBV5-5
d_call: TRBD2
j_call: TRBJ2-1
clone_size: NA
cdr3_aa: CASSLHRLAGDEQFF
cdr3_nt: TGTGCCAGCAGCTTGCATCGACTAGCGGGAGATGAGCAGTTCTTC

v_call: TRBV5-4
d_call: NA
j_call: TRBJ2-5
clone_size: many
cdr3_aa: CASSAGTEFQETQYF
cdr3_nt: TGTGCCAGCAGCGCGGGGACAGAGTTTCAAGAGACCCAGTACTTC

v_call: TRBV6-5
d_call: NA
j_call: TRBJ2-3
clone_size: few
cdr3_aa: CASSSPGGDKWYTQYF
cdr3_nt: TGTGCCAGCAGTTCCCCCGGGGGAGACAAGTGGTATACGCAGTATTTT

v_call: TRBV7-3
d_call: NA
j_call: TRBJ1-1
clone_size: NA
cdr3_aa: CASSLFAEGSTEAFF
cdr3_nt: TGTGCCAGCAGCTTATTCGCGGAGGGGAGCACTGAAGCTTTCTTT

v_call: TRBV20-1
d_call: NA
j_call: TRBJ2-7
clone_size: few
cdr3_aa: CSAGGQTYEQYF
cdr3_nt: TGCAGTGCAGGGGGGCAAACCTACGAGCAGTACTTC

v_call: TRBV12-3/TRBV12-4
d_call: TRBD1
j_call: TRBJ2-5
clone_size: few
cdr3_aa: CASSGTGGYQLGETQYF
cdr3_nt: TGTGCCAGCAGCGGGACAGGGGGCTACCAGCTGGGGGAGACCCAGTACTTC

v_call: TRBV28
d_call: TRBD1
j_call: TRBJ2-5
clone_size: NA
cdr3_aa: CASRGTGQETQYF
cdr3_nt: TGTGCCAGCAGGGGGACAGGGCAAGAGACCCAGTACTTC

v_call: TRBV10-3
d_call: NA
j_call: TRBJ2-1
clone_size: NA
cdr3_aa: CAIGGTPWDEQFF
cdr3_nt: TGTGCCATCGGGGGGACCCCCTGGGATGAGCAGTTCTTC

v_call: TRBV12-3/TRBV12-4
d_call: NA
j_call: TRBJ1-2
clone_size: NA
cdr3_aa: CASTQAWTDAGYGYTF
cdr3_nt: TGTGCCAGCACCCAGGCCTGGACAGATGCGGGATATGGCTACACCTTC

v_call: TRBV2
d_call: NA
j_call: TRBJ2-3
clone_size: NA
cdr3_aa: CASCKGPGGSHLPDTQYF
cdr3_nt: TGTGCCAGCTGTAAGGGTCCTGGCGGCAGCCACCTCCCAGATACGCAGTATTTT

v_call: TRBV10-3
d_call: NA
j_call: TRBJ1-2
clone_size: few
cdr3_aa: CATHRGEPNYGYTF
cdr3_nt: TGTGCCACACACCGGGGGGAACCCAACTATGGCTACACCTTC

v_call: TRBV27
d_call: NA
j_call: TRBJ2-1
clone_size: NA
cdr3_aa: CASSTKGIGIKQFF
cdr3_nt: TGTGCCAGCTCCACAAAGGGGATTGGGATCAAGCAGTTCTTC

v_call: TRBV6-2/TRBV6-3
d_call: NA
j_call: TRBJ1-1
clone_size: few
cdr3_aa: CASSYGAVLTFF
cdr3_nt: TGTGCCAGCAGTTACGGGGCTGTTCTGACTTTCTTT

v_call: TRBV5-1
d_call: TRBD2
j_call: TRBJ2-7
clone_size: NA
cdr3_aa: CASSLSSSGTYEQYF
cdr3_nt: TGCGCCAGCAGCTTGAGTTCTAGCGGGACCTACGAGCAGTACTTC

v_call: TRBV19
d_call: TRBD2
j_call: TRBJ2-1
clone_size: NA
cdr3_aa: CASSTFGGGGNEQFF
cdr3_nt: TGTGCCAGTAGTACCTTCGGGGGGGGCGGGAATGAGCAGTTCTTC

v_call: TRBV4-1
d_call: NA
j_call: TRBJ2-1
clone_size: NA
cdr3_aa: CASSQEAGGDYNEQFF
cdr3_nt: TGCGCCAGCAGCCAAGAGGCAGGTGGGGACTACAATGAGCAGTTCTTC

v_call: TRBV2
d_call: NA
j_call: TRBJ2-2
clone_size: few
cdr3_aa: CASKGGQRPNTGELFF
cdr3_nt: TGTGCCAGCAAGGGGGGACAAAGACCAAACACCGGGGAGCTGTTTTTT

v_call: TRBV7-9
d_call: TRBD1
j_call: TRBJ2-5
clone_size: few
cdr3_aa: CASSPGQGAGETQYF
cdr3_nt: TGTGCCAGCAGCCCAGGACAGGGGGCCGGCGAGACCCAGTACTTC

v_call: TRBV10-2
d_call: NA
j_call: TRBJ1-2
clone_size: NA
cdr3_aa: CASSAKKGNYGYTF
cdr3_nt: TGCGCCAGCAGTGCAAAGAAGGGAAACTATGGCTACACCTTC

v_call: TRBV28
d_call: TRBD2
j_call: TRBJ2-4
clone_size: NA
cdr3_aa: CASSFGRLAEAKNIQYF
cdr3_nt: TGTGCCAGCAGTTTCGGAAGACTAGCGGAAGCCAAAAACATTCAGTACTTC

v_call: TRBV12-3/TRBV12-4
d_call: NA
j_call: TRBJ2-3
clone_size: many
cdr3_aa: CASSSGGTDTQYF
cdr3_nt: TGTGCCAGCAGCTCAGGGGGCACAGATACGCAGTATTTT

v_call: TRBV5-1
d_call: NA
j_call: TRBJ1-1
clone_size: many
cdr3_aa: CASSLGAGPNTEAFF
cdr3_nt: TGCGCCAGCAGCTTGGGGGCAGGACCGAACACTGAAGCTTTCTTT

v_call: TRBV6-1
d_call: NA
j_call: TRBJ2-7
clone_size: NA
cdr3_aa: CASTYRSSYEQYF
cdr3_nt: TGTGCCAGCACCTACAGGAGCTCCTACGAGCAGTACTTC

v_call: TRBV6-2/TRBV6-3
d_call: TRBD1
j_call: TRBJ1-5
clone_size: few
cdr3_aa: CASSSDRVYDQPQHF
cdr3_nt: TGTGCCAGCAGTTCAGACAGGGTCTACGATCAGCCCCAGCATTTT

v_call: TRBV5-1
d_call: NA
j_call: TRBJ2-1
clone_size: NA
cdr3_aa: CASSSLSGPVNEQFF
cdr3_nt: TGCGCCAGCAGCTCCCTCAGCGGCCCAGTAAATGAGCAGTTCTTC

v_call: TRBV12-3/TRBV12-4
d_call: NA
j_call: TRBJ2-3
clone_size: NA
cdr3_aa: CASSFGTQYF
cdr3_nt: TGTGCCAGCAGTTTTGGTACGCAGTATTTT

v_call: TRBV6-5
d_call: NA
j_call: TRBJ1-1
clone_size: NA
cdr3_aa: CASSYRVWRTNTEAFF
cdr3_nt: TGTGCCAGCAGTTACCGTGTGTGGAGAACGAACACTGAAGCTTTCTTT

v_call: TRBV5-1
d_call: TRBD2
j_call: TRBJ2-1
clone_size: few
cdr3_aa: CASSRRSSGSVNEQFF
cdr3_nt: TGCGCCAGCAGCCGTAGGTCCAGCGGGAGTGTCAATGAGCAGTTCTTC

v_call: TRBV5-1
d_call: TRBD2
j_call: TRBJ2-2
clone_size: many
cdr3_aa: CASSPGLAGVGTGELFF
cdr3_nt: TGCGCCAGCAGCCCTGGACTAGCGGGAGTAGGAACCGGGGAGCTGTTTTTT

v_call: TRBV11-2
d_call: NA
j_call: TRBJ2-3
clone_size: once
cdr3_aa: CASSSLWTSTDTQYF
cdr3_nt: TGTGCCAGCAGCTCCCTCTGGACTAGCACAGATACGCAGTATTTT

v_call: TRBV5-6
d_call: NA
j_call: TRBJ2-1
clone_size: few
cdr3_aa: CASSPPSGNEQFF
cdr3_nt: TGTGCCAGCAGCCCCCCGTCCGGGAATGAGCAGTTCTTC

v_call: TRBV5-1
d_call: TRBD1
j_call: TRBJ1-3
clone_size: NA
cdr3_aa: CASSSGTGGSSGNTIYF
cdr3_nt: TGCGCCAGCAGCTCCGGGACAGGGGGCTCCTCTGGAAACACCATATATTTT

v_call: TRBV11-2
d_call: NA
j_call: TRBJ2-1
clone_size: NA
cdr3_aa: CASSRTDSSYNEQFF
cdr3_nt: TGTGCCAGCAGCAGGACAGACAGCTCCTACAATGAGCAGTTCTTC

v_call: TRBV29-1
d_call: NA
j_call: TRBJ1-2
clone_size: NA
cdr3_aa: CSVVQGLYGYTF
cdr3_nt: TGCAGCGTTGTCCAGGGGCTCTATGGCTACACCTTC

v_call: TRBV5-1
d_call: NA
j_call: TRBJ2-3
clone_size: few
cdr3_aa: CASSSLATSDTQYF
cdr3_nt: TGCGCCAGCAGCTCGCTAGCGACCTCAGATACGCAGTATTTT

v_call: TRBV11-2
d_call: TRBD2
j_call: TRBJ2-2
clone_size: NA
cdr3_aa: CASSPGLAGDVGELFF
cdr3_nt: TGTGCCAGCAGCCCTGGACTAGCGGGGGACGTCGGGGAGCTGTTTTTT

v_call: TRBV7-2
d_call: NA
j_call: TRBJ2-3
clone_size: NA
cdr3_aa: CASSLHRAGDTQYF
cdr3_nt: TGTGCCAGCAGCTTACACCGGGCGGGCGATACGCAGTATTTT

v_call: TRBV5-1
d_call: NA
j_call: TRBJ2-3
clone_size: few
cdr3_aa: CASSVGTEGDTQYF
cdr3_nt: TGCGCCAGCAGCGTCGGGACGGAGGGAGATACGCAGTATTTT